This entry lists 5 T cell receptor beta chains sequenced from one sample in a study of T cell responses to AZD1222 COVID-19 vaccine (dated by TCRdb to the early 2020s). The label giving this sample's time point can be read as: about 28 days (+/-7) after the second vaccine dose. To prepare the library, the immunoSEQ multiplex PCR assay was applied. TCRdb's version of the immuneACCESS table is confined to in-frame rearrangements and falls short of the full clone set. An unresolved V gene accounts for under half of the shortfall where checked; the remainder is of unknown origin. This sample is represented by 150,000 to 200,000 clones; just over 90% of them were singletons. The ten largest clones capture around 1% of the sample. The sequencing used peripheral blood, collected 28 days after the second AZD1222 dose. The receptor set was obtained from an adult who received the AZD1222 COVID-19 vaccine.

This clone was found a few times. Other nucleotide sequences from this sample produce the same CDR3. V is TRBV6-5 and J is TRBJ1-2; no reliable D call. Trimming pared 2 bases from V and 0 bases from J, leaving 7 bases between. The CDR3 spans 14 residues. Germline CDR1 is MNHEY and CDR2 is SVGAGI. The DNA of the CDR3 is TGTGCCAGCAGTTACGGAGGACCTAACTATGGCTACACCTTC. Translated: CASSYGGPNYGYTF.

Written as DNA, the CDR3 is TGTGCCAGTATGGACTTGGGGTCAACTAATGAAAAACTGTTTTTT. Translated, it gives CASMDLGSTNEKLFF. This chain connects TRBV19 to TRBJ1-4; D is uncertain. Trimming stripped 7 bases from V and 0 bases from J, with 12 bases between. This CDR3 contains 15 residues. The germline CDR1 and CDR2 sequences are LNHDA and SQIVND (reference sequence).

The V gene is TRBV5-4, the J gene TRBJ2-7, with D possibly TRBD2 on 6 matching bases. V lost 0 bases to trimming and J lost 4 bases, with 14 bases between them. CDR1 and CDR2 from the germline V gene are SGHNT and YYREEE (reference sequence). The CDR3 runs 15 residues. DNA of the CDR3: TGTGCCAGCAGCTTGGCCGGTAGTAGCGGTTACGAGCAGTACTTC. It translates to CASSLAGSSGYEQYF.

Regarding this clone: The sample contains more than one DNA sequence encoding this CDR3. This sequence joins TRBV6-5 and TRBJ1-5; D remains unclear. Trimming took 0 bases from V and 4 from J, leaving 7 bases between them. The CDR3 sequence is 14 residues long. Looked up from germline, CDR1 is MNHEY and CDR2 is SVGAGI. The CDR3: CASSYSSGNQPQHF. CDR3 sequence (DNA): TGTGCCAGCAGTTACTCATCGGGGAATCAGCCCCAGCATTTT.

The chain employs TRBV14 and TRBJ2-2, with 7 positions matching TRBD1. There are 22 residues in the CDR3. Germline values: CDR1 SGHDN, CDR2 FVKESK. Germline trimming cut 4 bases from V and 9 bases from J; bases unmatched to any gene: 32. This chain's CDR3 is CASSRRSYEETVPGQPRRELFF. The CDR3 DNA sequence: TGTGCCAGCAGCCGACGAAGCTATGAAGAGACGGTTCCGGGACAGCCACGAAGGGAGCTGTTTTTT.